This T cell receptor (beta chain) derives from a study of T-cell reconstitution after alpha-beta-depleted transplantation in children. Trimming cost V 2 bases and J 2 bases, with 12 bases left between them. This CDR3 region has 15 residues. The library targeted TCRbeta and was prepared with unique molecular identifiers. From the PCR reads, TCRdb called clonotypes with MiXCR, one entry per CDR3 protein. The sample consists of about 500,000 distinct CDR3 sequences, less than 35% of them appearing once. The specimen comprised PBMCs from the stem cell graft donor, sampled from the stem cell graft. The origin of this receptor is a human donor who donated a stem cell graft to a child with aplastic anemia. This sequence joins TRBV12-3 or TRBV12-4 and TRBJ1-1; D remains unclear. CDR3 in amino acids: CASSLNPLVNTEAFF. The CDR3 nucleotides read TGTGCCAGCAGTTTAAACCCCCTTGTTAACACTGAAGCTTTCTTT.